These T cell receptor beta chains were read from a single sample in a study of cytotoxic CD8 clonotypes in ibrutinib-treated CLL. Assay: immunoSEQ multiplex PCR; the TCRdb copy retains only in-frame clones and omits some. The data hold about 97,000 clones, with around 77% observed a single time. The input for sequencing was PBMCs, taken after 24 months of ibrutinib treatment. The origin of the receptors is a human donor with chronic lymphocytic leukemia. Both conserved end residues are part of each CDR3. D genes are given only for firm matches. Size values are once, few and many counts, or a class for expanded clones, and some rows have none.

v_call: TRBV18; j_call: TRBJ2-7; clone_size: few; d_call: TRBD1; cdr3_nt: TGTGCCAGCTCAGGCCCCGGGACAGGGGCGAAGCAGTACTTC; cdr3_aa: CASSGPGTGAKQYF
v_call: TRBV4-2; j_call: TRBJ2-2; clone_size: NA; d_call: TRBD2; cdr3_nt: TGTGCCAGCAGCCAAGATCTGACTAGCGGGAACACCGGGGAGCTGTTTTTT; cdr3_aa: CASSQDLTSGNTGELFF
v_call: TRBV5-6; j_call: TRBJ1-1; clone_size: NA; d_call: TRBD1; cdr3_nt: TGTGCCAGCAGCATCAGGGACAGGGGGCTCACTGAAGCTTTCTTT; cdr3_aa: CASSIRDRGLTEAFF
v_call: TRBV28; j_call: TRBJ1-1; clone_size: NA; d_call: TRBD1; cdr3_nt: TGTGCCAGCCCCCCAAGGGGACAGGCGGGTGAAGCTTTCTTT; cdr3_aa: CASPPRGQAGEAFF
v_call: TRBV15; j_call: TRBJ1-5; clone_size: NA; d_call: NA; cdr3_nt: TGTGCCACCAGGGAGGGGGACATTCATCAGCCCCAGCATTTT; cdr3_aa: CATREGDIHQPQHF
v_call: TRBV5-4; j_call: TRBJ1-1; clone_size: NA; d_call: NA; cdr3_nt: TGCGCCAGCAGCCCGACGAACTATGGACAGAAGAACACTGAAGCTTTCTTT; cdr3_aa: CASSPTNYGQKNTEAFF
v_call: TRBV11-3; j_call: TRBJ2-7; clone_size: NA; d_call: TRBD1; cdr3_nt: TGTGCCAGCAGCCGAGGGGGCGAGGACGAGCAGTACTTC; cdr3_aa: CASSRGGEDEQYF
v_call: TRBV15; j_call: TRBJ1-1; clone_size: once; d_call: NA; cdr3_nt: TGTGCCACCAGCAGAGAGGGGGCCACTGAAGCTTTCTTT; cdr3_aa: CATSREGATEAFF
v_call: TRBV27; j_call: TRBJ1-2; clone_size: NA; d_call: TRBD1; cdr3_nt: TGTGCCAGCAGTTTACGGCACAGGGGCCAGAACTATGGCTACACCTTC; cdr3_aa: CASSLRHRGQNYGYTF
v_call: TRBV18; j_call: TRBJ1-5; clone_size: NA; d_call: TRBD1; cdr3_nt: TGTGCCAGCTCACACCGGGACAGTGTGGCAAGGCCGGGGTTCCAGCATTTT; cdr3_aa: CASSHRDSVARPGFQHF
v_call: TRBV19; j_call: TRBJ1-1; clone_size: NA; d_call: NA; cdr3_nt: TGTGCCAGTATCCAAATCGGGACGGGGAACACTGAAGCTTTCTTT; cdr3_aa: CASIQIGTGNTEAFF
v_call: TRBV6-1; j_call: TRBJ2-7; clone_size: NA; d_call: TRBD2; cdr3_nt: TGTGCCAGCAGCCAAGGACTAGCGGGGCCGGGAGAGCAGTACTTC; cdr3_aa: CASSQGLAGPGEQYF
v_call: TRBV28; j_call: TRBJ2-3; clone_size: NA; d_call: NA; cdr3_nt: TGTGCCAGCAGTTTAAAACTAGGCGGCGATACGCAGTATTTT; cdr3_aa: CASSLKLGGDTQYF
v_call: TRBV11-2; j_call: TRBJ2-7; clone_size: NA; d_call: TRBD2; cdr3_nt: TGTGCCAGCAGCCTATTAGCGGGGAGGTTCTACGAGCAGTACTTC; cdr3_aa: CASSLLAGRFYEQYF
v_call: TRBV6-1; j_call: TRBJ1-3; clone_size: NA; d_call: NA; cdr3_nt: TGTGCCAGCAATTGGGAAACCGGAAACACCATATATTTT; cdr3_aa: CASNWETGNTIYF
v_call: TRBV9; j_call: TRBJ2-2; clone_size: NA; d_call: TRBD1; cdr3_nt: TGTGCCAGCACCCAAACAACAGGGGACACCGGGGAGCTGTTTTTT; cdr3_aa: CASTQTTGDTGELFF